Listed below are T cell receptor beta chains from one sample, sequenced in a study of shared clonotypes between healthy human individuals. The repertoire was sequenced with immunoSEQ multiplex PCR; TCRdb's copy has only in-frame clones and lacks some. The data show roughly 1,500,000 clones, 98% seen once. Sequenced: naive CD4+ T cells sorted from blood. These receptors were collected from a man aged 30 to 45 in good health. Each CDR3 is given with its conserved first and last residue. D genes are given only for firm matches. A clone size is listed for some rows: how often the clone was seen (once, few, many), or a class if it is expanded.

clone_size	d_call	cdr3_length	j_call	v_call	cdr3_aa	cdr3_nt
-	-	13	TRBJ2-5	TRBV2	CASSTTVQETQYF	TGTGCCAGCAGTACGACAGTCCAAGAGACCCAGTACTTC
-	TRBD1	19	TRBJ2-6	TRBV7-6	CASSSTLTGSPSGANVLTF	TGTGCCAGCAGCTCTACTTTGACAGGGAGTCCTTCTGGGGCCAACGTCCTGACTTTC
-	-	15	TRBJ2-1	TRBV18	CASSPPTSPRKEQFF	TGTGCCAGCTCACCACCGACCTCCCCACGGAAGGAGCAGTTCTTC
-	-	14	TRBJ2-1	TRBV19	CASSIEGGLGEQFF	TGTGCCAGTAGTATAGAGGGCGGTTTGGGTGAGCAGTTCTTC
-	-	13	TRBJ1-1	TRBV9	CASSLGGGTEAFF	TGTGCCAGCAGCTTGGGGGGAGGCACTGAAGCTTTCTTT
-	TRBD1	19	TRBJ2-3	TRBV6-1	CASSGSSHSGTGKTRRQYF	TGTGCCAGCAGTGGGTCGTCCCACTCCGGGACAGGGAAAACGCGGCGGCAGTATTTT
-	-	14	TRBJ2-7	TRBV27	CASSFIRGVGEQYF	TGTGCCAGCAGTTTTATCAGGGGGGTGGGCGAGCAGTACTTC
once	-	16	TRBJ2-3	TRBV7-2	CASSPGGGTRTDTQYF	TGTGCCAGCAGCCCTGGGGGGGGGACACGCACAGATACGCAGTATTTT
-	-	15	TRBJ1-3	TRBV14	CASSQDLGSGNTIYF	TGTGCCAGCAGCCAAGACCTCGGGTCCGGAAACACCATATATTTT
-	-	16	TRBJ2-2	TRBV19	CASSRVWQDGSGELFF	TGTGCCAGTAGTAGGGTTTGGCAGGACGGATCCGGGGAGCTGTTTTTT
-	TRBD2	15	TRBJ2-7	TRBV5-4	CASSLGTGGRYEQYF	TGTGCCAGCAGCTTGGGGACGGGAGGTCGCTACGAGCAGTACTTC
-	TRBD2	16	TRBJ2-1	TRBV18	CASSPLYSGASNEQFF	TGTGCCAGCTCACCCTTATACAGCGGGGCAAGTAATGAGCAGTTCTTC
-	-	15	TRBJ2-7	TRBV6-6	CASSYSGQGGYEQYF	TGTGCCAGCAGTTACTCAGGGCAGGGGGGCTACGAGCAGTACTTC
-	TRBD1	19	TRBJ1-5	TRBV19	CASRISFGTGSNSNQPQHF	TGTGCCAGTAGAATATCCTTCGGGACAGGGTCAAATAGCAATCAGCCCCAGCATTTT
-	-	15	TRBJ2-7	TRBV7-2	CASSLIPGGGYEQYF	TGTGCCAGCAGCTTAATTCCAGGAGGGGGCTACGAGCAGTACTTC
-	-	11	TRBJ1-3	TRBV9	CASSSYNTIYF	TGTGCCAGCAGCTCTTACAACACCATATATTTT
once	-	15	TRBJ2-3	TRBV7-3	CASSSRTGGVDTQYF	TGTGCCAGCAGCTCCCGGACGGGGGGCGTAGATACGCAGTATTTT
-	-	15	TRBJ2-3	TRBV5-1	CASSSAIGRPDTQYF	TGCGCCAGCAGCTCGGCTATAGGACGCCCAGATACGCAGTATTTT
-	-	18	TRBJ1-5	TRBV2	CASSTRGQAPYSNQPQHF	TGTGCCAGCAGCACCCGGGGCCAGGCCCCCTATAGCAATCAGCCCCAGCATTTT
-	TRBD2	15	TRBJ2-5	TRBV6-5	CASSLLAGDVETQYF	TGTGCCAGCAGTTTATTAGCGGGAGACGTGGAGACCCAGTACTTC
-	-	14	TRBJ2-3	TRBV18	CASSPRLSADTQYF	TGTGCCAGCTCACCACGCCTCTCAGCAGATACGCAGTATTTT
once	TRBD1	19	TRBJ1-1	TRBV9	CASSPSLRRQGAMNTEAFF	TGTGCCAGCAGCCCCTCCCTCAGGCGACAGGGGGCCATGAACACTGAAGCTTTCTTT
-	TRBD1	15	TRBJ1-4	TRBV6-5	CASSYSQGAGEKLFF	TGTGCCAGCAGTTACTCGCAGGGGGCAGGGGAAAAACTGTTTTTT
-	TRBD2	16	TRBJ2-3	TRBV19	CASSIRNSGRGDTQYF	TGTGCCAGTAGTATTAGAAATAGCGGGAGGGGAGATACGCAGTATTTT
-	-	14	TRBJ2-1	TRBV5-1	CASGTGPSYNEQFF	TGCGCCAGCGGAACAGGGCCCTCCTACAATGAGCAGTTCTTC
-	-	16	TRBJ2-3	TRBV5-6	CASSWRGHTTRDTQYF	TGTGCCAGCAGCTGGCGGGGCCATACGACAAGGGATACGCAGTATTTT
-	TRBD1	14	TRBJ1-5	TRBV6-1	CATSGTASNQPQHF	TGTGCCACGTCCGGGACAGCCAGCAATCAGCCCCAGCATTTT
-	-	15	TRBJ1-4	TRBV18	CASSPNSATNEKLFF	TGTGCCAGCTCACCGAACAGTGCAACTAATGAAAAACTGTTTTTT
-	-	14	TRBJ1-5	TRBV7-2	CASSLRGQNQPQHF	TGTGCCAGCAGCTTACGAGGGCAAAATCAGCCCCAGCATTTT
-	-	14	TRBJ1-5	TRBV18	CASSPGRLDQPQHF	TGTGCCAGCTCACCAGGTCGGTTGGATCAGCCCCAGCATTTT
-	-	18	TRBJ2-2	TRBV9	CASTNKTGGSSNTGELFF	TGTGCCAGCACCAACAAGACTGGGGGTTCTTCGAACACCGGGGAGCTGTTTTTT
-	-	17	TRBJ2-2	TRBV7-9	CASSKLPGGRNTGELFF	TGTGCCAGCAGCAAGCTCCCTGGAGGCCGGAACACCGGGGAGCTGTTTTTT
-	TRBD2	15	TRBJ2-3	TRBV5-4	CASTPGTSGTDTQYF	TGTGCCAGCACTCCCGGGACTAGCGGCACAGATACGCAGTATTTT
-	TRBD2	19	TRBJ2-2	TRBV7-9	CASSLPGLAGAVGTGELFF	TGTGCCAGCAGCTTACCCGGACTAGCGGGAGCGGTTGGCACCGGGGAGCTGTTTTTT
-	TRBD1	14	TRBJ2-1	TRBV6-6	CASSDRASTDEQFF	TGTGCCAGCTCCGACAGGGCGAGTACTGATGAGCAGTTCTTC
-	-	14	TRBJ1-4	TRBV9	CASSVGGVGEKLFF	TGTGCCAGCAGCGTAGGAGGGGTTGGAGAAAAACTGTTTTTT
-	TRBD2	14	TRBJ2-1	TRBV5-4	CASSSTSGYNEQFF	TGTGCCAGCAGCTCGACTAGCGGATACAATGAGCAGTTCTTC
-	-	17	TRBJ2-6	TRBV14	CASRSVAGFSGANVLTF	TGTGCCAGCAGATCGGTTGCGGGCTTCTCTGGGGCCAACGTCCTGACTTTC
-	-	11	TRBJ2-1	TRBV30	CAWSGHNEQFF	TGTGCCTGGAGTGGGCACAATGAGCAGTTCTTC
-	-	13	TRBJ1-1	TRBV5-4	CASSRNQGTEAFF	TGTGCCAGCAGCCGGAATCAGGGTACTGAAGCTTTCTTT
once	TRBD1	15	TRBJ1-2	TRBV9	CASSAHTGGASGYTF	TGTGCCAGCAGCGCCCACACAGGGGGCGCAAGTGGCTACACCTTC
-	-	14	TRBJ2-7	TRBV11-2	CASSTRVLAYEQYF	TGTGCCAGCAGCACCAGGGTATTGGCCTACGAGCAGTACTTC
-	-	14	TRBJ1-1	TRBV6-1	CASTIERGKTEAFF	TGTGCCAGCACCATAGAGAGGGGGAAAACTGAAGCTTTCTTT
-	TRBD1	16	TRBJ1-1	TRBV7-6	CASSLHPGTGVTEAFF	TGTGCCAGCAGCTTACATCCCGGGACAGGGGTAACTGAAGCTTTCTTT
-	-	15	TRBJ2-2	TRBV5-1	CASSLYREVGGELFF	TGCGCCAGCAGCTTGTACAGGGAAGTGGGCGGGGAGCTGTTTTTT
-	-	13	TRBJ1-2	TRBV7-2	CASSLMRDYGYTF	TGTGCCAGCAGCTTAATGCGCGATTATGGCTACACCTTC
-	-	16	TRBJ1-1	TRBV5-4	CASSPGSGGDSTEAFF	TGTGCCAGCAGCCCCGGGTCGGGGGGCGACTCCACTGAAGCTTTCTTT